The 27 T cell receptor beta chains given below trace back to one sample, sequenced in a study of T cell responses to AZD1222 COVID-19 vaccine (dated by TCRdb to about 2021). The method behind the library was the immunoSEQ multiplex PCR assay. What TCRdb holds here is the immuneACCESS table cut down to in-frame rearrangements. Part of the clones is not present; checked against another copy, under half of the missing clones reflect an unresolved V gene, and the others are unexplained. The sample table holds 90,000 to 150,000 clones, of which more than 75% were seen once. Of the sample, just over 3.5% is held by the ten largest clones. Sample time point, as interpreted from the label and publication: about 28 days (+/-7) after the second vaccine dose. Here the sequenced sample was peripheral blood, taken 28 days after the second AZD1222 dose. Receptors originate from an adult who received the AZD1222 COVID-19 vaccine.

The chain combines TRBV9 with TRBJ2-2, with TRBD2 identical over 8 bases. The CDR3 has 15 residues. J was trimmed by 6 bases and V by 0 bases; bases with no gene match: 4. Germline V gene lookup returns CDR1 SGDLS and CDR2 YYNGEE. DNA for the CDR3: TGTGCCAGCAGCGTAGTTGCGGGAGGCGCCGGGGAGCTGTTTTTT. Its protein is CASSVVAGGAGELFF.

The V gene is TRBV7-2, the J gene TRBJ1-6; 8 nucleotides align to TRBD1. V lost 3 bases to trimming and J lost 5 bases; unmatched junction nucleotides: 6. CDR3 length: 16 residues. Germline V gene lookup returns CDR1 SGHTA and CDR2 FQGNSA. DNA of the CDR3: TGTGCCAGCAGCTTGCCGACAGGGGTAGATAATTCACCCCTCCACTTT. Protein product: CASSLPTGVDNSPLHF.

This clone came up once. CDR3: CASIVRLSNYGYTF. CDR3 coding DNA: TGTGCCAGCATAGTAAGGCTATCTAACTATGGCTACACCTTC. The chain recombines TRBV6-5 with TRBJ1-2; D unclear. Per the germline V gene, CDR1 is MNHEY and CDR2 is SVGAGI. The CDR3 length is 14 residues. V dropped 7 bases and J dropped 0 bases, with 12 bases sitting between them.

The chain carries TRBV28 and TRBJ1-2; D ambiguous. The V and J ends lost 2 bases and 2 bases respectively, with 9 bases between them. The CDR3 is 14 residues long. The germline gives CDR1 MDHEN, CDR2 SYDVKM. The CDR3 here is CASSLTTRNYGYTF. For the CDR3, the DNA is TGTGCCAGCAGTTTAACCACACGGAACTATGGCTACACCTTC.

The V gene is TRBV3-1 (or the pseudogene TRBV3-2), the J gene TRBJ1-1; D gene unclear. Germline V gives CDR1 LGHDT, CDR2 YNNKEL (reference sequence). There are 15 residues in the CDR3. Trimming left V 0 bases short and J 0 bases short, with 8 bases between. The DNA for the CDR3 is TGTGCCAGCAGCCAAGACAAGCCCATGAACACTGAAGCTTTCTTT. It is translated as CASSQDKPMNTEAFF.

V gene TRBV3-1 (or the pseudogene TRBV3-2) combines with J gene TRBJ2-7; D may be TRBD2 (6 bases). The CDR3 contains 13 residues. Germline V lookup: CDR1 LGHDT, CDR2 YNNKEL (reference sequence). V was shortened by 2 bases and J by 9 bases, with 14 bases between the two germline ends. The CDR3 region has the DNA TGTGCCAGCAGCCAAAGGGGACTTCGCGGGCAGTACTTC. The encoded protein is CASSQRGLRGQYF.

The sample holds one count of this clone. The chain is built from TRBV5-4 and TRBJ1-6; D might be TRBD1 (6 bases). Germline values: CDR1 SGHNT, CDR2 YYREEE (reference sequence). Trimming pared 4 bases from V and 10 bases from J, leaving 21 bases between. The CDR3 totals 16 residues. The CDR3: CASSGGGTQQESPLHF. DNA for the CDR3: TGTGCCAGCAGCGGAGGGGGTACCCAGCAAGAATCACCCCTCCACTTT.

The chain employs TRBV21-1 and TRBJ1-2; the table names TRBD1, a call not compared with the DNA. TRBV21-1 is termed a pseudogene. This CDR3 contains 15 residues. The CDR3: CASSKPGQSHYGYTF. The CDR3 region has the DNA TGTGCCAGCAGCAAACCCGGACAGAGCCACTATGGCTACACCTTC.

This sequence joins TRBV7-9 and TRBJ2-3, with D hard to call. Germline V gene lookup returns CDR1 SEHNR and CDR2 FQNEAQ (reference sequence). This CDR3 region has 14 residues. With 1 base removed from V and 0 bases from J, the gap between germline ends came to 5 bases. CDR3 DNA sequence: TGTGCCAGCAGCTTAGAAGGTAGCACAGATACGCAGTATTTT. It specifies CASSLEGSTDTQYF. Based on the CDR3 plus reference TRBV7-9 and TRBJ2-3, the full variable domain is DTGVSQNPRHKITKRGQNVTFRCDPISEHNRLYWYRQTLGQGPEFLTYFQNEAQLEKSRLLSDRFSAERPKGSFSTLEIQRTEQGDSAMYLCASSLEGSTDTQYFGPGTRLTVL.

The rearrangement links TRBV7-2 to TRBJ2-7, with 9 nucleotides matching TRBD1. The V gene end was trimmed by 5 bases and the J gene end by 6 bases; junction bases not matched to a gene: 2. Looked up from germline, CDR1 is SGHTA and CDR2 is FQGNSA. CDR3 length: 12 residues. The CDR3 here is CASSPGQGEQYF. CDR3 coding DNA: TGTGCCAGCAGCCCGGGACAGGGCGAGCAGTACTTC.

The CDR3 protein is CASSEGAGGIYIQYF. The CDR3 DNA reads TGTGCCAGCAGTGAAGGGGCAGGGGGCATCTACATTCAGTACTTC. The chain combines TRBV6-1 with TRBJ2-4; TRBD1 matches at 8 bases. J was trimmed by 8 bases and V by 1 base; bases with no gene match: 7. The germline V gene encodes CDR1 MNHNS and CDR2 SASEGT. The CDR3 loop spans 15 amino acids.

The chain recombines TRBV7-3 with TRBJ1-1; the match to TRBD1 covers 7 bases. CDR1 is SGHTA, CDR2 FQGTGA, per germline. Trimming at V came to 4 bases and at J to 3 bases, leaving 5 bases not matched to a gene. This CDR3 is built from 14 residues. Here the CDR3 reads CASSSTGTYTEAFF. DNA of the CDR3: TGTGCCAGCAGCTCGACAGGGACCTACACTGAAGCTTTCTTT.

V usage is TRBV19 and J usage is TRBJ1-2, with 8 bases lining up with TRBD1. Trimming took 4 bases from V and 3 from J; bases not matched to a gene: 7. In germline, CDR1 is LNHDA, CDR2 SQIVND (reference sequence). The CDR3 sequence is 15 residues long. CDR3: CASSTPDRVYYGYTF. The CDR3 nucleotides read TGTGCCAGTAGTACCCCGGACAGGGTCTACTATGGCTACACCTTC.

CDR3 bases: TGTGCCAGCCCCGATGACAGCAATCAGCCCCAGCATTTT. Residues: CASPDDSNQPQHF. The gene calls are TRBV6-4 and TRBJ1-5; D is ambiguous. V was trimmed by 8 bases and J by 1 base, leaving 9 bases between them. Germline V lookup: CDR1 MRHNA, CDR2 SNTAGT. The CDR3 runs 13 residues.

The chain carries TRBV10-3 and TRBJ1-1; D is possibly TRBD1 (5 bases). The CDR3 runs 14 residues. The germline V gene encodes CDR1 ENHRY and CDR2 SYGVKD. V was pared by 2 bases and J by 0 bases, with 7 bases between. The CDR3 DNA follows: TGTGCCATCAGTGAGGGGGGGTTGAACACTGAAGCTTTCTTT. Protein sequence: CAISEGGLNTEAFF.

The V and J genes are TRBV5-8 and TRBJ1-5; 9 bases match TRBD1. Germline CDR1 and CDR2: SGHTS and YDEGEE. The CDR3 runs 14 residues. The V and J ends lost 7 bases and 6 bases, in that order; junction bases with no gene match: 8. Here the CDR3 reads CASRGQGDSQPQHF. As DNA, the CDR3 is TGTGCCAGCCGGGGACAGGGCGATAGTCAGCCCCAGCATTTT.

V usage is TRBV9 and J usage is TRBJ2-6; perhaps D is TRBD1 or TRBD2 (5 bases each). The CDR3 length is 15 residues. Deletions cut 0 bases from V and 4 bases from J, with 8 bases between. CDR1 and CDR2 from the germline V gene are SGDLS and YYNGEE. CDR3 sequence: CASSVGGAGANVLTF. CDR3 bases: TGTGCCAGCAGCGTAGGAGGGGCAGGGGCCAACGTCCTGACTTTC. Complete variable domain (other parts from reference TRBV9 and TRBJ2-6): DSGVTQTPKHLITATGQRVTLRCSPRSGDLSVYWYQQSLDQGLQFLIQYYNGEERAKGNILERFSAQQFPDLHSELNLSSLELGDSALYFCASSVGGAGANVLTFGAGSRLTVL.

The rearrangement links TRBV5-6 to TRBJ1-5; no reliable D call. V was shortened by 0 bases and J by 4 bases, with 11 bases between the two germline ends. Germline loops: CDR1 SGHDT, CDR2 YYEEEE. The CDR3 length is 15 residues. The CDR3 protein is CASSLGVGGNQPQHF. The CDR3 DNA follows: TGTGCCAGCAGCTTGGGGGTCGGAGGAAATCAGCCCCAGCATTTT.

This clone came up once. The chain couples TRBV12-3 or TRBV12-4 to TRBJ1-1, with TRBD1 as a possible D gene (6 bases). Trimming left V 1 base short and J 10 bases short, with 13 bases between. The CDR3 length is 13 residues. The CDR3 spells CASSLESGQRAFF. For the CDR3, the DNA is TGTGCCAGCAGTTTAGAGAGCGGACAGAGAGCTTTCTTT.

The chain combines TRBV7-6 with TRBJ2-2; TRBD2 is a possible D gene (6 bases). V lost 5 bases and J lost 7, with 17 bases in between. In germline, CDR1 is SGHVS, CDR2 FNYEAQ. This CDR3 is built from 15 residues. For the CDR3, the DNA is TGTGCCAGCAGCGCAAATAAGGGGAGGCGCGGGGAGCTGTTTTTT. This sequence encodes CASSANKGRRGELFF.

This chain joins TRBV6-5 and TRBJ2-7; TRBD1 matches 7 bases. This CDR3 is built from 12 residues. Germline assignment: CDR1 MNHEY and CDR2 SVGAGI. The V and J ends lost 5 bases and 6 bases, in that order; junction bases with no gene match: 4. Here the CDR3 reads CASSRQGGEQYF. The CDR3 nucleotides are TGTGCCAGCAGTCGACAGGGCGGCGAGCAGTACTTC.

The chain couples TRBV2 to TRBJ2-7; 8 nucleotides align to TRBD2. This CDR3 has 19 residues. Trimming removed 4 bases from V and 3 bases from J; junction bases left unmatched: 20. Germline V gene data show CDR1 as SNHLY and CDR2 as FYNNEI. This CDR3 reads CASSAPRSGGRSFYYEQYF. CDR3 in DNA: TGTGCCAGCAGTGCCCCCCGATCGGGGGGGCGATCCTTTTACTACGAGCAGTACTTC.

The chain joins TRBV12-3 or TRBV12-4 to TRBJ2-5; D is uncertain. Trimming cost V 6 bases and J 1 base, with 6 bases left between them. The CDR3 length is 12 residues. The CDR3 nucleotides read TGTGCCAGCAGCCCCACCCAAGAGACCCAGTACTTC. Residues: CASSPTQETQYF.

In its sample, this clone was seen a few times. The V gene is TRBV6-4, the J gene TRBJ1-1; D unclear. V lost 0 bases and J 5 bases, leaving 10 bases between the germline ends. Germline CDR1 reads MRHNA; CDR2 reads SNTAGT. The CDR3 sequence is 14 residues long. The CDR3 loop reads CASSDSSVGTEAFF. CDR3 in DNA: TGTGCCAGCAGTGACTCTTCCGTTGGGACTGAAGCTTTCTTT.

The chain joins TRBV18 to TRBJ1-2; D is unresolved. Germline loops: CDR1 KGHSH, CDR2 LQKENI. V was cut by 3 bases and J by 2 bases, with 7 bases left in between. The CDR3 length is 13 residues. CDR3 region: CASSPDKNYGYTF. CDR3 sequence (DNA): TGTGCCAGCTCACCCGACAAAAACTATGGCTACACCTTC.

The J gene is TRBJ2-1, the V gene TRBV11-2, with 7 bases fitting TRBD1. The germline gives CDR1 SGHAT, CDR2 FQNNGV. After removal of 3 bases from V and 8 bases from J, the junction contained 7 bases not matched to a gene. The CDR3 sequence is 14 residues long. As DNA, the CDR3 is TGTGCCAGCAGCTTCGACAGGGTTGGGGATGAGCAGTTCTTC. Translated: CASSFDRVGDEQFF.

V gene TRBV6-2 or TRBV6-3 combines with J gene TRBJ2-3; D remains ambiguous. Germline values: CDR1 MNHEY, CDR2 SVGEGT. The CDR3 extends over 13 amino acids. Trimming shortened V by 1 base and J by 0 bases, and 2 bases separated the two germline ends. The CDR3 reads CASSYFSTDTQYF. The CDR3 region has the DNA TGTGCCAGCAGTTACTTCAGCACAGATACGCAGTATTTT.